This T cell receptor (beta chain) was captured in a study of blood T cell repertoires in COVID-19. The overall study: Collection of acute and convalescent COVID-19 samples took place in the United States, Italy and Spain. PBMCs, B-cell-depleted T cells, or T cells were the source of the cDNA or gDNA that made up the material.

Germline V gives CDR1 KGHSH, CDR2 LQKENI. The CDR3 sequence is 15 residues long. V was clipped by 4 bases and J by 5 bases; unmatched bases: 9. Method: immunoSEQ multiplex PCR; TCRdb's copy keeps in-frame clones and lacks some. The sample lists about 46,000 clones, roughly 91% occurring once. Sequencing input: peripheral blood. The rearrangement links TRBV18 to TRBJ2-5; TRBD2 matches 8 bases. The sequence came from a middle-aged man with active COVID-19. This CDR3 reads CASSLSRGVDETQYF. The CDR3 DNA reads TGTGCCAGCTCACTATCGCGGGGGGTGGATGAGACCCAGTACTTC.